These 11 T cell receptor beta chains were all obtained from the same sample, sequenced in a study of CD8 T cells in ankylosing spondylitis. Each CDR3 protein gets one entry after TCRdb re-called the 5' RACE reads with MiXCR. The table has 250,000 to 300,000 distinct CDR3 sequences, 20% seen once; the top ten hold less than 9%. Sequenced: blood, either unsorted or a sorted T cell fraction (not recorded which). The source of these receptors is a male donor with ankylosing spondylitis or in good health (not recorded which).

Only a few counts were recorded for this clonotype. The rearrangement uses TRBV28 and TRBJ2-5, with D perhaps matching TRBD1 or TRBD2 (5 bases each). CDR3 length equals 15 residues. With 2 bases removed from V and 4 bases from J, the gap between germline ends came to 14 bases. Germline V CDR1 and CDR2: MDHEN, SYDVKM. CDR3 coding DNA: TGTGCCAGCAGTTTACTTCCCCGGGACCCAGAGACCCAGTACTTC. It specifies CASSLLPRDPETQYF.

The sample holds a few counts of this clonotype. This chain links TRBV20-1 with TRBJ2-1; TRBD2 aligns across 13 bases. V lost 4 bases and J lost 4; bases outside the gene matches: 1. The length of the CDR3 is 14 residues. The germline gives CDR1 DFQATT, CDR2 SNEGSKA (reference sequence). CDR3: CSAKGLAGYNEQFF. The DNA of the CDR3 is TGCAGTGCTAAGGGACTAGCGGGGTACAATGAGCAGTTCTTC.

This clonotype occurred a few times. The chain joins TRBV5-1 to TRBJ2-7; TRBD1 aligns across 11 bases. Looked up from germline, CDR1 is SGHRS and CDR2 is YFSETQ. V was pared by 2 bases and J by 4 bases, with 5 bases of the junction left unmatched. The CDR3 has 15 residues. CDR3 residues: CASSFGQGANYEQYV. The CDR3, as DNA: TGCGCCAGCAGCTTCGGACAGGGGGCAAATTACGAGCAGTACGTC.

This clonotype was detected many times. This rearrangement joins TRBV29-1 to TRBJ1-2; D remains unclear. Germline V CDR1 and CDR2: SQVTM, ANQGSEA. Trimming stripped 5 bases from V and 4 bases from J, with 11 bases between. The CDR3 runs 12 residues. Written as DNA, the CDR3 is TGCAGCGTTCCGGGTGGCGGCTATGGCTACACCTTC. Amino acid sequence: CSVPGGGYGYTF.

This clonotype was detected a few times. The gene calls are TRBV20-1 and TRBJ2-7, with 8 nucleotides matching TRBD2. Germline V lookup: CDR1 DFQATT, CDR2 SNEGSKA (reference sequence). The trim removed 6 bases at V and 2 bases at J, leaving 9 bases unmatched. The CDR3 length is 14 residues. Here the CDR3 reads CSARAGRGTYEQYV. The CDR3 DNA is TGCAGTGCAAGGGCCGGGAGGGGGACCTACGAGCAGTACGTC.

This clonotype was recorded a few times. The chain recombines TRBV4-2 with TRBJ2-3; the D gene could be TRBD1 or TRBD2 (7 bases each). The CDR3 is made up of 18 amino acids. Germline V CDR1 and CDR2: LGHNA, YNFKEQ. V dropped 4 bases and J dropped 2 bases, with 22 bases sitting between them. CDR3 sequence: CASSPRGGGEGFTDTQYF. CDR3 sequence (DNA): TGTGCCAGCAGCCCCCGGGGAGGGGGCGAGGGATTCACAGATACGCAGTATTTT.

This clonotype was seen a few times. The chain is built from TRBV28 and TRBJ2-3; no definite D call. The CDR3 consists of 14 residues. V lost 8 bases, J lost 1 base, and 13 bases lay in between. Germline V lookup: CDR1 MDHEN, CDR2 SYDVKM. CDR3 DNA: TGTGCCAGCTACCTGGGAAAAGGCACAGATACGCAGTATTTT. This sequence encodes CASYLGKGTDTQYF.

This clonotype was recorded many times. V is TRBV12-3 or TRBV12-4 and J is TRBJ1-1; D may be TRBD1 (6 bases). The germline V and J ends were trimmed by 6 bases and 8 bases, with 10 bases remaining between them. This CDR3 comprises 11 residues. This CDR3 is CASSRGQEAFF. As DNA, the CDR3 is TGTGCCAGCAGCCGAGGACAGGAAGCTTTCTTT.

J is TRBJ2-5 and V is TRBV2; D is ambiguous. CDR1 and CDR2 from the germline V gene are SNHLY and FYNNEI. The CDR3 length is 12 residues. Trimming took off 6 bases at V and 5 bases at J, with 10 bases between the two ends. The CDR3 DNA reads TGTGCCAGCAGCCTCCAATCGGAGACCCAGTACTTC. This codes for CASSLQSETQYF.

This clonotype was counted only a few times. DNA of the CDR3: TGTGCCAGCTCCCACCAGGAAGAGACCCAGTACTTC. Translation gives CASSHQEETQYF. V and J are TRBV12-3 or TRBV12-4 and TRBJ2-5; D not resolved. The CDR3 runs to 12 residues. V lost 8 bases and J lost 3, with 10 bases in between.

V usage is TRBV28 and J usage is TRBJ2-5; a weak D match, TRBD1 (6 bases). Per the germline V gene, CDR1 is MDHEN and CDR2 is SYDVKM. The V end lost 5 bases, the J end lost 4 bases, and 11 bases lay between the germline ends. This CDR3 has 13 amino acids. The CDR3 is CASSTGTGETQYF. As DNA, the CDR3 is TGTGCCAGCAGTACAGGGACGGGAGAGACCCAGTACTTC.